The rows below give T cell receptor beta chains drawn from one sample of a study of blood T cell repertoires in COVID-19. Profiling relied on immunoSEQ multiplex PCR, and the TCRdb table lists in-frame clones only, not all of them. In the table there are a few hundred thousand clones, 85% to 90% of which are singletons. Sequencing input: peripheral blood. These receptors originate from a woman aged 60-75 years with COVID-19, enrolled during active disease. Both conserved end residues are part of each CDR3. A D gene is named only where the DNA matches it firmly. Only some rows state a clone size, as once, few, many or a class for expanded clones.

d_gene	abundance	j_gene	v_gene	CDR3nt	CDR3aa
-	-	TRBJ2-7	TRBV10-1	TGCGCCAGCAGCCCAACCGGTGCGGGACCAAGCTCCTACGAGCAGTACTTC	CASSPTGAGPSSYEQYF
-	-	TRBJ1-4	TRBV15	TGTGCCACCAGCACCCGACAGACCCTAACTAATGAAAAACTGTTTTTT	CATSTRQTLTNEKLFF
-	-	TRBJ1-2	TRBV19	TGTGCCAGTAGCCGCCAACAGTCATATGGCTACACCTTC	CASSRQQSYGYTF
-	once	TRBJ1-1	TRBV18	TGTGCCAGCTCACGCAGGGGAGGGACTGAAGCTTTCTTT	CASSRRGGTEAFF
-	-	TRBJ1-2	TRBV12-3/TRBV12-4	TGTGCCAGCAGAGACCAGGTTTTCGAGGGCTACACCTTC	CASRDQVFEGYTF
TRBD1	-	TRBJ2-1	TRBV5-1	TGCGCCAGCAGCTGGACACCACCGGGACAGGGGCTATATGAGCAGTTCTTC	CASSWTPPGQGLYEQFF
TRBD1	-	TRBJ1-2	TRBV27	TGTGCCAGCAGGTTCGGGGACAGGGTTAACTATGGCTACACCTTC	CASRFGDRVNYGYTF
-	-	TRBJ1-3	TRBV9	TGTGCCAGCAGCGATGGGACGGGAGTTTCTGGAAACACCATATATTTT	CASSDGTGVSGNTIYF
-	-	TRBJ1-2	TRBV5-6	TGTGCCAGCAGCCTAACGGTGCGGCGAGCTAACTATGGCTACACCTTC	CASSLTVRRANYGYTF
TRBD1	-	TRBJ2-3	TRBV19	TGTGCCAGTAGTATGCCCCGGACAGGTAGCACAGATACGCAGTATTTT	CASSMPRTGSTDTQYF
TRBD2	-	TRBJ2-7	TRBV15	TGTGCCACCAGCAGATTAACTAGCGGCTCCTACGAGCAGTACTTC	CATSRLTSGSYEQYF
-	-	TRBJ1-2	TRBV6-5	TGTGCCAGCAGTCGGGACAAGAACTATGGCTACACCTTC	CASSRDKNYGYTF
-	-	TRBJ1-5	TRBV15	TGTGCCACCAGCAGAGATCTACCCGACGGAGGCAATCAGCCCCAGCATTTT	CATSRDLPDGGNQPQHF
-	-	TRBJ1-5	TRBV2	TGTGCCAGCAGCCCGTTCTCGGAGCCCCAGCATTTT	CASSPFSEPQHF
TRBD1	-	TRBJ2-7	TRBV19	TGTGCCAGTAGGGGGACAGGGATCTACGAGCAGTACTTC	CASRGTGIYEQYF
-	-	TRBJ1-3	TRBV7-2	TGTGCCAGCAGCTTCGGCGGCTACTCTGGAAACACCATATATTTT	CASSFGGYSGNTIYF
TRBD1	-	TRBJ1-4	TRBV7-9	TGTGCCAGCAGAAAAAGTCAGGGGGATCATGAAAAACTGTTTTTT	CASRKSQGDHEKLFF
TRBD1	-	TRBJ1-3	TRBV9	TGTGCCAGCAGCTCCCGACAGGGTGCGGGGAACACCATATATTTT	CASSSRQGAGNTIYF
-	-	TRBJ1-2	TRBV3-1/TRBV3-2	TGTGCCAGCAGCCAAATAATTGTGGGGGGGCCGGGCTATGGCTACACCTTC	CASSQIIVGGPGYGYTF
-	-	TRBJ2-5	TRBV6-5	TGTGCCAGCAGCAGGGGGGTGATCGAGACCCAGTACTTC	CASSRGVIETQYF